This T cell receptor beta chain stems from a study of a mutant IDH1 vaccine in newly diagnosed glioma. Looked up from germline, CDR1 is MRHNA and CDR2 is SNTAGT. The CDR3 sequence is 16 residues long. With 5 bases removed from V and 1 base from J, the gap between germline ends came to 16 bases. To note about this clone: Its specificity is not known.

Clones were sequenced by immunoSEQ multiplex PCR, and TCRdb holds only the in-frame ones, with some missing. This table has tens of thousands of clones, 82% appearing once. The time point was: week 47, end of study. A single vaccine dose contained 300 ug of mutant IDH1 20-mer peptide, and topical imiquimod was used with it. The astrocytomas were IDH1-mutant, ATRX-negative, and WHO grade 3 or 4. The source was PBMCs, collected from a glioma patient whose treatment included an IDH1 peptide vaccine. This chain connects TRBV6-4 to TRBJ2-3; either TRBD1 or TRBD2 may fit D (6 bases each). The receptor comes from a man aged 18 to 29 with glioma. Some clones in this sample may be carry-over from other donors' samples. DNA of the CDR3: TGTGCCAGCAGTTTACAACAGGGCGGGGGCACAGATACGCAGTATTTT. Translating it yields CASSLQQGGGTDTQYF.